What follows is one T cell receptor beta chain and its context. Its antigen is not identified. The sample belongs to a study of CD8+CD57+ T cells in acquired aplastic anemia. Researchers used genomic DNA as the template to profile TCR beta VDJ and CDR3. TCRdb redid the calling of the reads with MiXCR, one entry per CDR3 protein. The table lists fewer than 200,000 distinct CDR3 sequences, about 60% of them singletons, with 45% in the top ten. Study-level points and caveats: Simpson's diversity of CD8+ cells was not significantly different in patients compared with controls.

The clonotype originates from a human donor in good health. Sequences were obtained from sorted CD4+, CD8+, or CD8+CD57+ T cells (not recorded which) from PBMCs.

In DNA, the CDR3 is TGTGCCAGCAGAGTGGATAGTGGAGGGGGGCAAGAGACCCAGTACTTC. It translates to CASRVDSGGGQETQYF. V is TRBV2 and J is TRBJ2-5; D assignment may be TRBD1 or TRBD2 (6 bases each). V was cut by 6 bases and J by 2 bases, with 19 bases left in between. The CDR3 loop spans 16 amino acids. Looked up from germline, CDR1 is SNHLY and CDR2 is FYNNEI.